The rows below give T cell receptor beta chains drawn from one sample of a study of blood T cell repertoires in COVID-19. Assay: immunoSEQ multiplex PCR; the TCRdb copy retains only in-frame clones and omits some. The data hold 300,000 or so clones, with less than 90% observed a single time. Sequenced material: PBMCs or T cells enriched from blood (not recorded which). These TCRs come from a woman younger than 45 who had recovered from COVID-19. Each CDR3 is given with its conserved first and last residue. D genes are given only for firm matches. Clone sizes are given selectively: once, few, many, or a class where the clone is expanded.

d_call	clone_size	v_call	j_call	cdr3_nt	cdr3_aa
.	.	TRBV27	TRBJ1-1	TGTGCCAGCAGTCCCCGGGGGGGAAGAAACACTGAAGCTTTCTTT	CASSPRGGRNTEAFF
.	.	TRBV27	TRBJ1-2	TGTGCCAGCAGTTTATCCAGGACGGGGAACTATGGCTACACCTTC	CASSLSRTGNYGYTF
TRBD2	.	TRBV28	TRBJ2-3	TGTGCCAGCAGTCTTACGGAAGGAGCGGGGGGAGTAGATACGCAGTATTTT	CASSLTEGAGGVDTQYF
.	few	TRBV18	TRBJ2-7	TGTGCCAGCACCACGACAACCTCCTACGAGCAGTACTTC	CASTTTTSYEQYF
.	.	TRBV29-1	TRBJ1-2	TGCAGCGGTCAGGGATCGGAAGGCTACACCTTC	CSGQGSEGYTF
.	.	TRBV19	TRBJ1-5	TGTGCCAGTAGGCAGGTGGCACTTAGCAATCAGCCCCAGCATTTT	CASRQVALSNQPQHF
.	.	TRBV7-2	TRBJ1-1	TGTGCCAGCAGCTTTGGTCGGTTCAACACTGAAGCTTTCTTT	CASSFGRFNTEAFF
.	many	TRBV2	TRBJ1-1	TGTGCCAGCAGTTTGGACTTATCGGGCACTGAAGCTTTCTTT	CASSLDLSGTEAFF
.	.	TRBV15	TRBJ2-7	TGTGCCACCGGTGGGGGCCCCTACGAGCAGTACTTC	CATGGGPYEQYF
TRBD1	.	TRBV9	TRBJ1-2	TGTGCCAGCAGCCCTTACAGGGGATCGGGTGACGGCTACACCTTC	CASSPYRGSGDGYTF
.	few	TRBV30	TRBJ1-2	TGTGCCTGGAGGACAGTTGGCTACACCTTC	CAWRTVGYTF
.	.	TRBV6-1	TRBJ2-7	TGTGCCAGCAGTGAAGTAGATCTACCCGAGCAGTACTTC	CASSEVDLPEQYF
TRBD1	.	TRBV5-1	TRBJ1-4	TGCGCCAGCCTACACCGGGACAGGGGGCGAGAAAAACTGTTTTTT	CASLHRDRGREKLFF
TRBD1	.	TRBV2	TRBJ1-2	TGTGCCAGCAGTCCCCGACTCCCAGGGGGATCTGGCTACACCTTC	CASSPRLPGGSGYTF
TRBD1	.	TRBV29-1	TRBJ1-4	TGCAGCGTCCGACAGGGGGATGAAAAACTGTTTTTT	CSVRQGDEKLFF
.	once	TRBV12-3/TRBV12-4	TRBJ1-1	TGTGCCAGCAGTTGGCAGTCGAACACTGAAGCTTTCTTT	CASSWQSNTEAFF
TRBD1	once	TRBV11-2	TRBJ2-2	TGTGCCAGCAGCTCCTATGGGACAGGGGGTTTCACCGGGGAGCTGTTTTTT	CASSSYGTGGFTGELFF
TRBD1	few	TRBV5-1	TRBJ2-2	TGCGCCAGCAGCAAAGACAGGGGGCCAACCGGGGAGCTGTTTTTT	CASSKDRGPTGELFF
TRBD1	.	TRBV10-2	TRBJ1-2	TGCGCCAGCAGGAACGGGCAGGGGGCTAACTATGGCTACACCTTC	CASRNGQGANYGYTF
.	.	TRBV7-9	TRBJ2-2	TGTGCCAGCAGCTTCGGAGGGAACGGGGAGCTGTTTTTT	CASSFGGNGELFF
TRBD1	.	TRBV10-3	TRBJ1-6	TGTGCCATCAGTATCGACAGGGATAATTCACCCCTCCACTTT	CAISIDRDNSPLHF
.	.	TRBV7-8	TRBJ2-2	TGTGCCAGCATCAAGCCTAACACCGGGGAGCTGTTTTTT	CASIKPNTGELFF
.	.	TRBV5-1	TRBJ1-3	TGCGCCAGCAGCTTGGGCGGCAAATCGGGAAACACCATATATTTT	CASSLGGKSGNTIYF
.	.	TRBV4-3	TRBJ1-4	TGCGCCAGCAGCCAAGAGTGGGGGGGCAGGTTGGAAAAACTGTTTTTT	CASSQEWGGRLEKLFF
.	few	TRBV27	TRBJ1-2	TGTGCCAGCAGTTTCAAGCCCGGGGTTAACTATGGCTACACCTTC	CASSFKPGVNYGYTF